This record looks at one T cell receptor (beta chain) sequence and its context. Its specificity is not known. Germline CDR1 and CDR2: SGHVS and FQNEAQ. The CDR3 spans 14 residues. Trimming shortened V by 8 bases and J by 9 bases, and 20 bases separated the two germline ends. This sample was taken from a study of T-cell memory formation after mild COVID-19. General study points: Clones that contracted from day 15 to 85 had balanced CD4/CD8; later expanders were CD4+ biased. Researchers report contracting CD4+ clones mostly in CM and EM, with CD8+ clones in EMRA.

The authors produced TCR alpha and TCR beta cDNA libraries with sample barcodes and UMIs by 5'RACE using constant-segment primers. TCRdb re-analysed the 5' RACE reads in MiXCR, keeping a single row per CDR3 protein. This table has under 300,000 distinct CDR3 sequences, roughly 10% appearing once. This TCR came from a man aged 18 to 30 who had mild COVID-19 (a few samples of this study predate the infection). Cell type and time point are not known. The sample taken for sequencing was PBMCs or a T cell subset sorted from them (not recorded which). This rearrangement joins TRBV7-8 to TRBJ2-1; D is possibly TRBD1 or TRBD2 (6 bases each). CDR3 residues: CASGGGRFRGEQFF. The CDR3 nucleotides are TGTGCCAGCGGTGGGGGGAGGTTCAGGGGTGAGCAGTTCTTC.